The rows below give T cell receptor beta chains drawn from one sample of a study of T cell responses to AZD1222 COVID-19 vaccine. The protocol was immunoSEQ multiplex PCR, while the TCRdb copy is restricted to in-frame clones and leaves out a portion. The sample shows 100,000 to 150,000 clones, around 89% of them seen only once. The sample in question was peripheral blood, obtained on day 0 of AZD1222 vaccination. The receptors originated from an adult in good health. The CDR3 runs from the conserved cysteine through the conserved F or W. Fields, in order: clone size, J gene, D gene, CDR3 length, V gene, CDR3 DNA, CDR3 protein. A D gene is named only where the DNA matches it firmly. Clone size appears in some rows only: once, few, many, or a class for an expanded clone.

clone size: NA
J gene: TRBJ2-2
D gene: NA
CDR3 length: 14
V gene: TRBV29-1
CDR3 DNA: TGCAGCGCCGAGGGGATAGGGGGGACCGGGGAGCTGTTTTTT
CDR3 protein: CSAEGIGGTGELFF

clone size: once
J gene: TRBJ1-3
D gene: NA
CDR3 length: 16
V gene: TRBV7-2
CDR3 DNA: TGTGCCAGCAGCTTAAACCAGGGAAACTCTGGAAACACCATATATTTT
CDR3 protein: CASSLNQGNSGNTIYF

clone size: NA
J gene: TRBJ1-2
D gene: NA
CDR3 length: 15
V gene: TRBV9
CDR3 DNA: TGTGCCAGCAGCAGTGGGTACGGGATAAACTATGGCTACACCTTC
CDR3 protein: CASSSGYGINYGYTF

clone size: NA
J gene: TRBJ2-7
D gene: NA
CDR3 length: 14
V gene: TRBV27
CDR3 DNA: TGTGCCAGCAGACGCGGGGATTCCAATTACGAGCAGTACTTC
CDR3 protein: CASRRGDSNYEQYF

clone size: NA
J gene: TRBJ1-5
D gene: NA
CDR3 length: 13
V gene: TRBV7-9
CDR3 DNA: TGTGCCAGCAGCCCAGCTTATGGGCAGCCCCAGCATTTT
CDR3 protein: CASSPAYGQPQHF

clone size: few
J gene: TRBJ2-3
D gene: NA
CDR3 length: 15
V gene: TRBV12-5
CDR3 DNA: TGTGCTAGTGGTTTCGGCCAGGGTAACACAGATACGCAGTATTTT
CDR3 protein: CASGFGQGNTDTQYF

clone size: NA
J gene: TRBJ2-7
D gene: TRBD1
CDR3 length: 15
V gene: TRBV28
CDR3 DNA: TGTGCCAGCAGCCGCGCGCAGGGGGAAAGGTACGAGCAGTACTTC
CDR3 protein: CASSRAQGERYEQYF

clone size: NA
J gene: TRBJ2-5
D gene: TRBD1
CDR3 length: 14
V gene: TRBV18
CDR3 DNA: TGTGCCAGCTCACCGCTAGGAGACAGGGGCAAAGTCTACTTC
CDR3 protein: CASSPLGDRGKVYF

clone size: NA
J gene: TRBJ2-7
D gene: TRBD1
CDR3 length: 15
V gene: TRBV6-1
CDR3 DNA: TGTGCCAGCAGTGAACAGGGACAGGGTGGATACGAGCAGTACTTC
CDR3 protein: CASSEQGQGGYEQYF

clone size: NA
J gene: TRBJ2-5
D gene: NA
CDR3 length: 13
V gene: TRBV3-1/TRBV3-2
CDR3 DNA: TGTGCCAGCAGTTGGGACTCCCTAGAGACCCAGTACTTC
CDR3 protein: CASSWDSLETQYF

clone size: NA
J gene: TRBJ2-3
D gene: TRBD2
CDR3 length: 17
V gene: TRBV6-4
CDR3 DNA: TGTGCCAGCAGTAGGACTAGCGGGGGGGCCATCGCAGATACGCAGTATTTT
CDR3 protein: CASSRTSGGAIADTQYF

clone size: NA
J gene: TRBJ1-1
D gene: NA
CDR3 length: 13
V gene: TRBV5-1
CDR3 DNA: TGCGCCAGCAGCTTGGGACAGGAGACTGAAGCTTTCTTT
CDR3 protein: CASSLGQETEAFF

clone size: NA
J gene: TRBJ1-2
D gene: NA
CDR3 length: 13
V gene: TRBV19
CDR3 DNA: TGTGCCAGTAGTATCGTCAGGAACTATGGCTACACCTTC
CDR3 protein: CASSIVRNYGYTF

clone size: once
J gene: TRBJ2-1
D gene: TRBD2
CDR3 length: 16
V gene: TRBV19
CDR3 DNA: TGTGCCAGTAGGGGGACTAGCGGGAGAGTATACAATGAGCAGTTCTTC
CDR3 protein: CASRGTSGRVYNEQFF

clone size: NA
J gene: TRBJ2-3
D gene: TRBD2
CDR3 length: 16
V gene: TRBV28
CDR3 DNA: TGTGCCAGCAGTCCCCACAATAGCGGGAGCACAGATACGCAGTATTTT
CDR3 protein: CASSPHNSGSTDTQYF

clone size: NA
J gene: TRBJ2-1
D gene: NA
CDR3 length: 14
V gene: TRBV6-5
CDR3 DNA: TGTGCCTGTCTGTCCGGAAGCTGGTTGAATGAGCAGTTCTTC
CDR3 protein: CACLSGSWLNEQFF

clone size: NA
J gene: TRBJ1-6
D gene: TRBD1
CDR3 length: 19
V gene: TRBV11-2
CDR3 DNA: TGTGCCAGCAGCCGTGCCCTTACAGGGGCTAGCTCCTATAATTCACCCCTCCACTTT
CDR3 protein: CASSRALTGASSYNSPLHF

clone size: NA
J gene: TRBJ2-5
D gene: TRBD2
CDR3 length: 17
V gene: TRBV14
CDR3 DNA: TGTGCCAGCAGCCAAGTCGTCCAGCGGGGGCACCAAGAGACCCAGTACTTC
CDR3 protein: CASSQVVQRGHQETQYF

clone size: NA
J gene: TRBJ1-1
D gene: NA
CDR3 length: 15
V gene: TRBV10-1
CDR3 DNA: TGCGCCAGCAGTGAGTCCTGGCCGACGAACACTGAAGCTTTCTTT
CDR3 protein: CASSESWPTNTEAFF

clone size: NA
J gene: TRBJ1-5
D gene: NA
CDR3 length: 13
V gene: TRBV6-5
CDR3 DNA: TGTGCCAGCAGTTACTCGGAAGCTCAGCCCCAGCATTTT
CDR3 protein: CASSYSEAQPQHF

clone size: NA
J gene: TRBJ1-5
D gene: NA
CDR3 length: 14
V gene: TRBV6-1
CDR3 DNA: TGTGCCAGCAGTGAACACTATAGCAATCAGCCCCAGCATTTT
CDR3 protein: CASSEHYSNQPQHF

clone size: NA
J gene: TRBJ2-5
D gene: NA
CDR3 length: 13
V gene: TRBV13
CDR3 DNA: TGTGCCAGCAGCTTAGGCCTCCGAGAGACCCAGTACTTC
CDR3 protein: CASSLGLRETQYF

clone size: NA
J gene: TRBJ1-6
D gene: NA
CDR3 length: 14
V gene: TRBV28
CDR3 DNA: TGTGCCAGCAGTTTACGGCCTTATAATTCACCCCTCCACTTT
CDR3 protein: CASSLRPYNSPLHF

clone size: NA
J gene: TRBJ2-2
D gene: NA
CDR3 length: 12
V gene: TRBV6-5
CDR3 DNA: TGTGCCAGCAGGGAGGGGTTCGGGGAGCTGTTTTTT
CDR3 protein: CASREGFGELFF

clone size: NA
J gene: TRBJ1-5
D gene: TRBD1
CDR3 length: 14
V gene: TRBV7-9
CDR3 DNA: TGTGCCAGCAGCCAGACAGGGGACGGCCAGCCCCAGCATTTT
CDR3 protein: CASSQTGDGQPQHF

clone size: NA
J gene: TRBJ1-1
D gene: NA
CDR3 length: 14
V gene: TRBV5-1
CDR3 DNA: TGCGCCAGCAGCTCCGGGACAACCGGGACTGAAGCTTTCTTT
CDR3 protein: CASSSGTTGTEAFF

clone size: once
J gene: TRBJ1-1
D gene: TRBD1
CDR3 length: 17
V gene: TRBV5-4
CDR3 DNA: TGTGCCAGCAGCTCCACCTACAGGGGGCAAGGGCTCGCAGAAGCTTTCTTT
CDR3 protein: CASSSTYRGQGLAEAFF

clone size: NA
J gene: TRBJ2-7
D gene: NA
CDR3 length: 14
V gene: TRBV5-1
CDR3 DNA: TGCGCCAGCAGTCCGCCGAGCCCGCGGGACGAGCAGTACTTC
CDR3 protein: CASSPPSPRDEQYF

clone size: few
J gene: TRBJ1-5
D gene: NA
CDR3 length: 14
V gene: TRBV7-9
CDR3 DNA: TGTGCCAGCAGCGCCCAGGGAGGCAATCAGCCCCAGCATTTT
CDR3 protein: CASSAQGGNQPQHF

clone size: NA
J gene: TRBJ1-6
D gene: NA
CDR3 length: 16
V gene: TRBV4-1
CDR3 DNA: TGCGCCAGCAGCCAAGGTAGGGCGGCCGGTAATTCACCCCTCCACTTT
CDR3 protein: CASSQGRAAGNSPLHF

clone size: NA
J gene: TRBJ2-7
D gene: TRBD2
CDR3 length: 14
V gene: TRBV2
CDR3 DNA: TGTGCCAGCAGTGAACGGGAGGGCCCCTACGAGCAGTACTTC
CDR3 protein: CASSEREGPYEQYF

clone size: NA
J gene: TRBJ2-2
D gene: NA
CDR3 length: 14
V gene: TRBV10-3
CDR3 DNA: TGTGCCGCCTGTTCGACCGCGAACACCGGGGAGCTGTTTTTT
CDR3 protein: CAACSTANTGELFF

clone size: NA
J gene: TRBJ2-7
D gene: TRBD1
CDR3 length: 17
V gene: TRBV3-1/TRBV3-2
CDR3 DNA: TGTGCCAGCAGCCAAGACCTTTACGGGACAGGGAACTACGAGCAGTACTTC
CDR3 protein: CASSQDLYGTGNYEQYF

clone size: NA
J gene: TRBJ2-3
D gene: TRBD2
CDR3 length: 15
V gene: TRBV5-1
CDR3 DNA: TGCGCCAGCAGCTTGGCCCTAGCGGGCACAGATACGCAGTATTTT
CDR3 protein: CASSLALAGTDTQYF

clone size: NA
J gene: TRBJ1-6
D gene: NA
CDR3 length: 13
V gene: TRBV27
CDR3 DNA: TGTGCCAGCAGTCACAGGGATTACTCACCCCTCCACTTT
CDR3 protein: CASSHRDYSPLHF

clone size: NA
J gene: TRBJ2-1
D gene: TRBD1
CDR3 length: 13
V gene: TRBV5-1
CDR3 DNA: TGCGCCAGCAGCTTCGGACAGGGGAATAAGCAGTTCTTC
CDR3 protein: CASSFGQGNKQFF

clone size: NA
J gene: TRBJ1-3
D gene: NA
CDR3 length: 14
V gene: TRBV7-9
CDR3 DNA: TGTGCCAGCAGCCCAGGGATTTCTGGAAACACCATATATTTT
CDR3 protein: CASSPGISGNTIYF

clone size: NA
J gene: TRBJ2-1
D gene: TRBD2
CDR3 length: 15
V gene: TRBV18
CDR3 DNA: TGTGCCAGCTCACCGCTAGCGGGCTTAGACAATGAGCAGTTCTTC
CDR3 protein: CASSPLAGLDNEQFF

clone size: NA
J gene: TRBJ1-5
D gene: TRBD1
CDR3 length: 15
V gene: TRBV19
CDR3 DNA: TGTGCCACCAAGCCGGCAGGGGGTAGCAATCAGCCCCAGCATTTT
CDR3 protein: CATKPAGGSNQPQHF

clone size: NA
J gene: TRBJ1-5
D gene: TRBD1
CDR3 length: 17
V gene: TRBV3-1/TRBV3-2
CDR3 DNA: TGTGCCAGCAGCTACGCCCGGGACAGGAATTTCAATCAGCCCCAGCATTTT
CDR3 protein: CASSYARDRNFNQPQHF

clone size: NA
J gene: TRBJ2-7
D gene: NA
CDR3 length: 16
V gene: TRBV5-1
CDR3 DNA: TGCGCCAGCAGCTTGGGACAGCCGTCTCCGGGCCACGAGCAGTACTTC
CDR3 protein: CASSLGQPSPGHEQYF

clone size: few
J gene: TRBJ1-1
D gene: NA
CDR3 length: 13
V gene: TRBV18
CDR3 DNA: TGTGCCAGCTCACCGGGTCTGAACACTGAAGCTTTCTTT
CDR3 protein: CASSPGLNTEAFF

clone size: NA
J gene: TRBJ2-1
D gene: TRBD2
CDR3 length: 15
V gene: TRBV9
CDR3 DNA: TGTGCCAGCAGCCTGAAGGCGGGAGGGCCGGGTGAGCAGTTCTTC
CDR3 protein: CASSLKAGGPGEQFF

clone size: NA
J gene: TRBJ1-4
D gene: NA
CDR3 length: 14
V gene: TRBV27
CDR3 DNA: TGTGCCAGCAGTTTGAAGGGGTCTAATGAAAAACTGTTTTTT
CDR3 protein: CASSLKGSNEKLFF

clone size: once
J gene: TRBJ2-7
D gene: NA
CDR3 length: 13
V gene: TRBV29-1
CDR3 DNA: TGCAGCGTTGTACTATCACCTCAGCACGAGCAGTACTTC
CDR3 protein: CSVVLSPQHEQYF

clone size: NA
J gene: TRBJ1-4
D gene: NA
CDR3 length: 17
V gene: TRBV27
CDR3 DNA: TGTGCCAGCACCGGGCGGGACGGAGGTGCAACTAATGAAAAACTGTTTTTT
CDR3 protein: CASTGRDGGATNEKLFF

clone size: NA
J gene: TRBJ1-4
D gene: NA
CDR3 length: 14
V gene: TRBV6-1
CDR3 DNA: TGTGCCAGCAGTGAATCCCTAACTAATGAAAAACTGTTTTTT
CDR3 protein: CASSESLTNEKLFF

clone size: NA
J gene: TRBJ1-2
D gene: NA
CDR3 length: 16
V gene: TRBV19
CDR3 DNA: TGTGCCAGTAGTACAACTTTAATACAGGAGAACTATGGCTACACCTTC
CDR3 protein: CASSTTLIQENYGYTF

clone size: NA
J gene: TRBJ2-5
D gene: TRBD1
CDR3 length: 15
V gene: TRBV7-7
CDR3 DNA: TGTGCTAGCAGCCTAGGACAGGGCTTTCAAGAGACCCAGTACTTC
CDR3 protein: CASSLGQGFQETQYF

clone size: NA
J gene: TRBJ2-4
D gene: NA
CDR3 length: 16
V gene: TRBV4-1
CDR3 DNA: TGCGCCAGCAGCCCCACCAGGGGGGGGGCCAAAAACATTCAGTACTTC
CDR3 protein: CASSPTRGGAKNIQYF

clone size: NA
J gene: TRBJ1-1
D gene: NA
CDR3 length: 15
V gene: TRBV30
CDR3 DNA: TGTGCCTGGACTCTTCAGCGGCGACTGAACACTGAAGCTTTCTTT
CDR3 protein: CAWTLQRRLNTEAFF